This T cell receptor beta chain was captured in a study of T cells in Graves' hyperthyroidism and ophthalmopathy. Patients aged 18 to 65 had newly diagnosed hyperthyroidism that had lasted under 2 months. The CDR3 regions of TCR beta were amplified from RNA transcripts. During a first-round RT-PCR of the TCR CDR3, the HTBI primer set was used. TCRdb ran MiXCR on the multiplex PCR reads and lists one entry per CDR3 protein. The sample contains approximately 590,000 distinct CDR3 sequences, 35% to 55% of which appear only once. The V end was cut by 2 bases, the J end by 4 bases, with 5 bases between. The CDR3 consists of 12 residues. From germline, CDR1 is SEHNR and CDR2 FQNEAQ (reference sequence). This clonotype was counted at least ten times.

Sequenced input: peripheral blood or thyroid tissue (not recorded which). The V gene is TRBV7-9, the J gene TRBJ1-2; D remains unclear. The origin of this receptor is a woman aged 18 to 35 with Graves' hyperthyroidism. The CDR3: CASSLNGYGYTF. For the CDR3, the DNA is TGTGCCAGCAGCTTAAACGGCTATGGCTACACCTTC. The full variable domain, rest sourced from reference TRBV7-9 and TRBJ1-2, is DTGVSQNPRHKITKRGQNVTFRCDPISEHNRLYWYRQTLGQGPEFLTYFQNEAQLEKSRLLSDRFSAERPKGSFSTLEIQRTEQGDSAMYLCASSLNGYGYTFGSGTRLTVV.